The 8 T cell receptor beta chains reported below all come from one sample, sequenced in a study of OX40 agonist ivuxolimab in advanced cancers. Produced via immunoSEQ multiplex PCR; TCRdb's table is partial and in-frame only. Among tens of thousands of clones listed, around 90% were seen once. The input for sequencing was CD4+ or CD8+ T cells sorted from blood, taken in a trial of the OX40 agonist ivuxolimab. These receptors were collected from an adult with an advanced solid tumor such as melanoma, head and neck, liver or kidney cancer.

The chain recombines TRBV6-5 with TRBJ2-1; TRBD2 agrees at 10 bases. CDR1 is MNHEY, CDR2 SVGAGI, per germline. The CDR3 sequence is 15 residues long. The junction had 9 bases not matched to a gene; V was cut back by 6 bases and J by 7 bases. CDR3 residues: CASRSGSSGGNEQFF. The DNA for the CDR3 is TGTGCCAGCAGGTCGGGGTCTAGCGGGGGAAATGAGCAGTTCTTC.

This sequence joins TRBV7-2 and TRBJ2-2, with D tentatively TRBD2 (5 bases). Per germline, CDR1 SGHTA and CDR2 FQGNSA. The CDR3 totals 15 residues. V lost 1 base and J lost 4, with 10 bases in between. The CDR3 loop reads CASSLGGLSTGELFF. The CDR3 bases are TGTGCCAGCAGCTTAGGAGGGTTGAGCACCGGGGAGCTGTTTTTT.

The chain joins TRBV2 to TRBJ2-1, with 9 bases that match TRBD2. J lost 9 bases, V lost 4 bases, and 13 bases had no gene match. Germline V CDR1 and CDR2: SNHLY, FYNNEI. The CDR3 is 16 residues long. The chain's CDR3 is CASSAVQATSGFEQFF. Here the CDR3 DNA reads TGTGCCAGCAGTGCCGTCCAGGCAACTAGCGGGTTTGAGCAGTTCTTC.

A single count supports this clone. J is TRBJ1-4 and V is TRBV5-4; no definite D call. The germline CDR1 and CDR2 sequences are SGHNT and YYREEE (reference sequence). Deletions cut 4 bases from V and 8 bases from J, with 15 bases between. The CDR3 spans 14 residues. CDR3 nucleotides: TGTGCCAGCAGCCAACAGAACCTGGGGGAAAAACTGTTTTTT. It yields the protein CASSQQNLGEKLFF. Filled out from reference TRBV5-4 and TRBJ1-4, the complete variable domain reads ETGVTQSPTHLIKTRGQQVTLRCSSQSGHNTVSWYQQALGQGPQFIFQYYREEENGRGNFPPRFSGLQFPNYSSELNVNALELDDSALYLCASSQQNLGEKLFFGSGTQLSVL.

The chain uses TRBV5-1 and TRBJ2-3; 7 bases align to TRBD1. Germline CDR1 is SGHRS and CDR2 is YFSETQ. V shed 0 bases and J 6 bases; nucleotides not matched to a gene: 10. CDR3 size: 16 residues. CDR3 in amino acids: CASSLVGRGNSDTQYF. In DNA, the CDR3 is TGCGCCAGCAGCTTGGTGGGCAGGGGGAATTCGGATACGCAGTATTTT. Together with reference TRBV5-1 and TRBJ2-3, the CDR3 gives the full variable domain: KAGVTQTPRYLIKTRGQQVTLSCSPISGHRSVSWYQQTPGQGLQFLFEYFSETQRNKGNFPGRFSGRQFSNSRSEMNVSTLELGDSALYLCASSLVGRGNSDTQYFGPGTRLTVL.

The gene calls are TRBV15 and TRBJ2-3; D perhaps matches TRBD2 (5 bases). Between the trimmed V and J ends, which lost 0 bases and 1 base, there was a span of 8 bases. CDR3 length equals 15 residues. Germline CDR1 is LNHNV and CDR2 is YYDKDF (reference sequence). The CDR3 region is CATSRDPAGTDTQYF. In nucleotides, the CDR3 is TGTGCCACCAGCAGAGACCCAGCGGGCACAGATACGCAGTATTTT.

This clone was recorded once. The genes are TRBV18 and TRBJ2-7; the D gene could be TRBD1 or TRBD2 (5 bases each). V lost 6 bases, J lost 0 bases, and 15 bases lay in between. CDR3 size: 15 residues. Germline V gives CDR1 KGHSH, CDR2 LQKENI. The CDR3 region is CASSPGTGNSYEQYF. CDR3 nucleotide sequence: TGTGCCAGCTCCCCTGGGACGGGGAACTCCTACGAGCAGTACTTC.

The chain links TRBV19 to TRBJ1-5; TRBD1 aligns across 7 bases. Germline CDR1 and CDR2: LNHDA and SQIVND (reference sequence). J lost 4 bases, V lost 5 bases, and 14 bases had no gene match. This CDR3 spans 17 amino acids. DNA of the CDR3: TGTGCCAGTAGTCCCTCGGGACAAGGGGGCAGGAATCAGCCCCAGCATTTT. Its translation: CASSPSGQGGRNQPQHF. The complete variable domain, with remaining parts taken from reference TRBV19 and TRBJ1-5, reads DGGITQSPKYLFRKEGQNVTLSCEQNLNHDAMYWYRQDPGQGLRLIYYSQIVNDFQKGDIAEGYSVSREKKESFPLTVTSAQKNPTAFYLCASSPSGQGGRNQPQHFGDGTRLSIL.